This T cell receptor (beta chain) was found in a study of molecular identifiers for immune sequencing clone quantification. In the sort, naive CD8 T cells were defined as CD8+CD4-CCR7+CD45RA+. Findings of the study overall: Single-cell amounts of spiked Jurkat TCR RNA were reportedly detectable among over 900,000 naive cells. Barcode-sharing identical TCR molecules could underestimate highly expanded clone sizes.

This clonotype occurred a few times. Its antigen is not known. Using its own MiXCR run on the PCR reads, TCRdb lists one record per CDR3 protein. The sample records approximately 500,000 distinct CDR3 sequences, about 22% being singletons. Germline-derived CDR1 and CDR2 are SGHDT and YYEEEE. Trimming left V 0 bases short and J 2 bases short, with 8 bases between. The CDR3 covers 14 residues. The chain has TRBV5-6 and TRBJ2-5; D remains unclear. The TCR originated in a human donor in good health. Some libraries in this study had Jurkat cell RNA spiked in. The sequenced sample was naive CD8+ T cells from blood, with Jurkat cell RNA spiked in. Subset denoted: FACS-sorted CD8+CD4-CCR7+CD45RA+ naive T cells. The CDR3 bases are TGTGCCAGCAGCTTGGCGGCAGCTCAAGAGACCCAGTACTTC. This sequence encodes CASSLAAAQETQYF. The whole variable domain, filled in from reference TRBV5-6 and TRBJ2-5, reads DAGVTQSPTHLIKTRGQQVTLRCSPKSGHDTVSWYQQALGQGPQFIFQYYEEEERQRGNFPDRFSGHQFPNYSSELNVNALLLGDSALYLCASSLAAAQETQYFGPGTRLLVL.